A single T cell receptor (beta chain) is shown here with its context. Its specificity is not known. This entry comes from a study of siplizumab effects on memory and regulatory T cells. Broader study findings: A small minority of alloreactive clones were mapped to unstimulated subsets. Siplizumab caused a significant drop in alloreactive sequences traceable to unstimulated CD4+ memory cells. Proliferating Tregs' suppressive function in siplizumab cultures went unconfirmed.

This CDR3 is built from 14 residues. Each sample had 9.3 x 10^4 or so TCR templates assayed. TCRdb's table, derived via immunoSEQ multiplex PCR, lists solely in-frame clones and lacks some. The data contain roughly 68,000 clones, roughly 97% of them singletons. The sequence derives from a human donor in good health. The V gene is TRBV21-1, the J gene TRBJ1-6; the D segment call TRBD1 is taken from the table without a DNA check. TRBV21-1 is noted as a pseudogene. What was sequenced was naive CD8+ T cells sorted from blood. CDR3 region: CANGTGGECSPLHF. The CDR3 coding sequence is TGTGCCAACGGGACAGGGGGCGAGTGTTCACCCCTCCACTTT.